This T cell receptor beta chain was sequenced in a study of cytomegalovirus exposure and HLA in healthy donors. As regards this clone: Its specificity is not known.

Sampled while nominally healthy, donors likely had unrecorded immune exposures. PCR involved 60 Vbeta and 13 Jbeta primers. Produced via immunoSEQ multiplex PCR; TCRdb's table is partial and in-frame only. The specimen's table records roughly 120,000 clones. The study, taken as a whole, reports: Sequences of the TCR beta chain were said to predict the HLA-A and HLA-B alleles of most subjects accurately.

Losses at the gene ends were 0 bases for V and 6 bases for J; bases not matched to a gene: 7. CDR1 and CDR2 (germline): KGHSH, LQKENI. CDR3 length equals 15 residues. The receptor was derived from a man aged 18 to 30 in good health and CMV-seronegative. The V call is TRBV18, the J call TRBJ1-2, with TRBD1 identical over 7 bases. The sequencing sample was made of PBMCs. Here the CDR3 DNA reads TGTGCCAGCTCACCACCGACAGGGTGGGTTGATGGCTACACCTTC. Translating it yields CASSPPTGWVDGYTF. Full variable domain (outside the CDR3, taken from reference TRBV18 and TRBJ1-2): NAGVMQNPRHLVRRRGQEARLRCSPMKGHSHVYWYRQLPEEGLKFMVYLQKENIIDESGMPKERFSAEFPKEGPSILRIQQVVRGDSAAYFCASSPPTGWVDGYTFGSGTRLTVV.